What follows are 3 T cell receptor beta chains derived from one specimen sequenced in a study of blood T cell repertoires in COVID-19. Some clones are missing from TCRdb's copy, which holds only in-frame ones; the method was immunoSEQ multiplex PCR. Among roughly 80,000 clones listed, over 70% were seen once. The sample consisted of peripheral blood. The origin of the receptors is a man over 45 with active COVID-19.

The chain employs TRBV6-5 and TRBJ1-1; D is unresolved. Germline assignment: CDR1 MNHEY and CDR2 SVGAGI. The ends were cut back, 6 bases at V and 5 bases at J, with 13 bases in the middle. The CDR3 covers 13 residues. For the CDR3, the DNA is TGTGCCAGCAGGGACTCGGGTGGGACTGAAGCTTTCTTT. Translated: CASRDSGGTEAFF.

The gene calls are TRBV6-5 and TRBJ1-1; D is unclear. There are 16 residues in the CDR3. V was clipped by 0 bases and J by 2 bases, with 13 bases between them. Germline V gene lookup returns CDR1 MNHEY and CDR2 SVGAGI. The CDR3 is CASSYSGSRINTEAFF. Written as DNA, the CDR3 is TGTGCCAGCAGTTACTCAGGGAGCCGAATAAACACTGAAGCTTTCTTT.

This chain joins TRBV29-1 and TRBJ2-1, with 8 bases aligning to TRBD2. The CDR3 consists of 13 residues. The germline gives CDR1 SQVTM, CDR2 ANQGSEA. J was trimmed by 5 bases and V by 6 bases; bases with no gene match: 6. The CDR3 is CSVAPGLDNEQFF. CDR3 sequence (DNA): TGCAGCGTGGCTCCGGGACTAGACAATGAGCAGTTCTTC.